The entry below describes one TCR beta chain. The data are from a study of blood T cell repertoires in COVID-19. At the level of the study: The samples span acute and convalescent COVID-19 from the United States, Italy and Spain. In each case, the material was cDNA or gDNA derived from T cells, B-cell-depleted T cells, or PBMCs.

Germline CDR1 MDHEN, CDR2 SYDVKM. Trimming took off 3 bases at V and 11 bases at J, with 8 bases between the two ends. This CDR3 region has 11 residues. Authors' analysis steps: For nucleated cells, counts were estimated from reference gene primer amplification. Profiling relied on immunoSEQ multiplex PCR, and the TCRdb table lists in-frame clones only, not all of them. V and J calls and clone size come straight from that table; D and trimming were deduced from the DNA. The sample records some 70,000 clones, over 75% being singletons. The chain recombines TRBV28 with TRBJ2-1; D call uncertain. Specimen: peripheral blood. The TCR originated in an elderly man with acute or convalescent COVID-19. The CDR3 loop reads CASSLVGKQFF. Written as DNA, the CDR3 is TGTGCCAGCAGTTTGGTTGGCAAGCAGTTCTTC.